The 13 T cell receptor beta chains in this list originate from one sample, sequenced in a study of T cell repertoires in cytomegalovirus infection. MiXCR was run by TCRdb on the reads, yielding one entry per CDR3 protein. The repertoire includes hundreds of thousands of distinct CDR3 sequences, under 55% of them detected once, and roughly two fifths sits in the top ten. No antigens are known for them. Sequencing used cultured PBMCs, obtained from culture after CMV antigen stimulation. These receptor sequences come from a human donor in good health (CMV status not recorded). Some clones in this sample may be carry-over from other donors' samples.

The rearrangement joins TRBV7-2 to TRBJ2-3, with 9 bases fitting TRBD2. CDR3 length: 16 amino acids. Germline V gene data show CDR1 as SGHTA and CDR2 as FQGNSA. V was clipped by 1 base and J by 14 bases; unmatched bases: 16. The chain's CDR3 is CASSLGSAGGPVPRYF. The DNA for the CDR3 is TGTGCCAGCAGCTTAGGGAGCGCGGGGGGGCCGGTTCCCCGGTATTTT. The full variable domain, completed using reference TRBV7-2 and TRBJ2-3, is GAGVSQSPSNKVTEKGKDVELRCDPISGHTALYWYRQSLGQGLEFLIYFQGNSAPDKSGLPSDRFSAERTGGSVSTLTIQRTQQEDSAVYLCASSLGSAGGPVPRYFGPGTRLTVL.

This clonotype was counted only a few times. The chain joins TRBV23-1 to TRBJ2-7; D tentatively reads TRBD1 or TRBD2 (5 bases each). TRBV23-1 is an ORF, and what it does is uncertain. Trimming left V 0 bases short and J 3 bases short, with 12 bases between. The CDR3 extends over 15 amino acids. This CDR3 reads CASSQSRVGDYEQYF. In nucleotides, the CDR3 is TGCGCCAGCAGTCAATCGCGAGTGGGGGACTACGAGCAGTACTTC.

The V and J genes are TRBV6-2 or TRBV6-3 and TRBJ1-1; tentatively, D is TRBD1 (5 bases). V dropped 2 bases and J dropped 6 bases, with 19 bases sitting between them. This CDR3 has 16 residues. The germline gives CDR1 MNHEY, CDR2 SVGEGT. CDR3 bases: TGTGCCAGCAGTTACGACCGGGATACTAAAGGGGCTGAAGCTTTCTTT. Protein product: CASSYDRDTKGAEAFF.

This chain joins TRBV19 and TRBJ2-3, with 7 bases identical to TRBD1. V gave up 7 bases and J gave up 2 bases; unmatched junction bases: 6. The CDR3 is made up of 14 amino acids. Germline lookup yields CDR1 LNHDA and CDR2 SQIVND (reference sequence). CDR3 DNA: TGTGCCAGTACCCCGGGACAGAACACAGATACGCAGTATTTT. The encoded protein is CASTPGQNTDTQYF.

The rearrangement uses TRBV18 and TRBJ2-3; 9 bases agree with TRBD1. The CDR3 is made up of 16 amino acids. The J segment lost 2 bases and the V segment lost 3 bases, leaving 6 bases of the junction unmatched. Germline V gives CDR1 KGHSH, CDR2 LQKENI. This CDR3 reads CASSPGDRVLTDTQYF. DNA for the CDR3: TGTGCCAGCTCACCGGGGGACAGGGTACTCACAGATACGCAGTATTTT.

CDR3 sequence reads: CASTQRSGDYEQYF. The CDR3, as DNA: TGTGCCAGCACCCAGCGCTCCGGGGATTACGAGCAGTACTTC. The chain employs TRBV2 and TRBJ2-7; the D gene is possibly TRBD2 (5 bases). The CDR3 extends over 14 amino acids. Germline V gene data show CDR1 as SNHLY and CDR2 as FYNNEI. Trimming stripped 7 bases from V and 4 bases from J, with 17 bases between.

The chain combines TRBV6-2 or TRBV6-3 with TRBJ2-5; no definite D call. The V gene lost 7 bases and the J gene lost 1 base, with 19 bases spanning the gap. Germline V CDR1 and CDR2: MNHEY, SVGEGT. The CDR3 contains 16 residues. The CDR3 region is CASTPDPLKLQETQYF. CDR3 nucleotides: TGTGCCAGCACTCCCGACCCCCTCAAACTCCAAGAGACCCAGTACTTC.

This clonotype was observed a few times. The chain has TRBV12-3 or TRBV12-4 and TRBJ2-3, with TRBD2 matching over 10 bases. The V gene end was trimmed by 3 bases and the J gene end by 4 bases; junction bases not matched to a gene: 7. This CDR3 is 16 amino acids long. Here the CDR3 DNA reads TGTGCCAGCAGTTTTAGTTTCCTAGCGGGAGCAGATACGCAGTATTTT. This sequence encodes CASSFSFLAGADTQYF.

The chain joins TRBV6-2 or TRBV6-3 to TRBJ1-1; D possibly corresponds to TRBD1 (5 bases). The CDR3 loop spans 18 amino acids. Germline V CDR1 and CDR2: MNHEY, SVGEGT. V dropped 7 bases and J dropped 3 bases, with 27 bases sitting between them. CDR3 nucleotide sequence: TGTGCCAGCAAATTGGCGCGGGGCGCAGGTCGTTTATACACTGAAGCTTTCTTT. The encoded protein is CASKLARGAGRLYTEAFF.

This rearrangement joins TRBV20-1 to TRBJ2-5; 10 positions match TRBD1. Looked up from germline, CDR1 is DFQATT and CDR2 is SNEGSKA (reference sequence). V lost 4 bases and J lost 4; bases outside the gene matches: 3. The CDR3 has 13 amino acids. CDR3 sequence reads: CSATDRGRETQYF. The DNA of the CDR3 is TGCAGTGCTACCGACAGGGGGCGAGAGACCCAGTACTTC.

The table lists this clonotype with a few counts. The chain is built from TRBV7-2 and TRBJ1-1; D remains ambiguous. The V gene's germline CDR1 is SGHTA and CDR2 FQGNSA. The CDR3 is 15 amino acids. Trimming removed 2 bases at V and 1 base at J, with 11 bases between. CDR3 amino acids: CASSLFRTKNTEAFF. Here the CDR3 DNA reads TGTGCCAGCAGCTTATTCCGCACTAAGAACACTGAAGCTTTCTTT.

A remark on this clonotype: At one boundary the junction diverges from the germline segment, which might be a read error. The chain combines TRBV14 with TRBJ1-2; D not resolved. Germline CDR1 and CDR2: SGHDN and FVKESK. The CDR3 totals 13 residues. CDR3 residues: CACSPGPREVYTF. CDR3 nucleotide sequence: TGTGCCTGCAGCCCAGGACCGAGGGAAGTCTACACCTTC.

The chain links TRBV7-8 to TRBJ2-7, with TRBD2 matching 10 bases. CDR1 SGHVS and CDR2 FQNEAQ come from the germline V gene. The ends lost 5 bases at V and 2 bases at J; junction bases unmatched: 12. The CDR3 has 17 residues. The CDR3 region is CASSPTPPLAGPYEQYF. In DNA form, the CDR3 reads TGTGCCAGCAGCCCGACACCCCCACTAGCGGGGCCCTACGAGCAGTACTTC. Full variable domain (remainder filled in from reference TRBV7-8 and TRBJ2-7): GAGVSQSPRYKVAKRGQDVALRCDPISGHVSLFWYQQALGQGPEFLTYFQNEAQLDKSGLPSDRFFAERPEGSVSTLKIQRTQQEDSAVYLCASSPTPPLAGPYEQYFGPGTRLTVT.